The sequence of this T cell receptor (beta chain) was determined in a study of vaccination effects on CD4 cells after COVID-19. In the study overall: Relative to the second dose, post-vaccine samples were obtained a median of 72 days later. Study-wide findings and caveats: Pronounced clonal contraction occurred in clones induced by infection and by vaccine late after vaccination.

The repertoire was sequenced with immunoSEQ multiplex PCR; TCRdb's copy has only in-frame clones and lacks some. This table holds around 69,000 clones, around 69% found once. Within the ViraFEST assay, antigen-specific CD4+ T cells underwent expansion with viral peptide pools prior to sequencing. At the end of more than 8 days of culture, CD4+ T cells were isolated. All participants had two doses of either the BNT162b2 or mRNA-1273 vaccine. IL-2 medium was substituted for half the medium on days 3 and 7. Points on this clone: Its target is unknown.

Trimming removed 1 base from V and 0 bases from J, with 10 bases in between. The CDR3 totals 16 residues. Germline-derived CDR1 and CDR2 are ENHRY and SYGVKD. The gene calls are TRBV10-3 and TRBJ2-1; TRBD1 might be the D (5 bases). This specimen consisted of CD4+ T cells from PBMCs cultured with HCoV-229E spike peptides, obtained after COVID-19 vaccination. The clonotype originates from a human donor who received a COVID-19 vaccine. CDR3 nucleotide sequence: TGTGCCATCAGTGAGTTCAGGGCAGGCTCCTACAATGAGCAGTTCTTC. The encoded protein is CAISEFRAGSYNEQFF.